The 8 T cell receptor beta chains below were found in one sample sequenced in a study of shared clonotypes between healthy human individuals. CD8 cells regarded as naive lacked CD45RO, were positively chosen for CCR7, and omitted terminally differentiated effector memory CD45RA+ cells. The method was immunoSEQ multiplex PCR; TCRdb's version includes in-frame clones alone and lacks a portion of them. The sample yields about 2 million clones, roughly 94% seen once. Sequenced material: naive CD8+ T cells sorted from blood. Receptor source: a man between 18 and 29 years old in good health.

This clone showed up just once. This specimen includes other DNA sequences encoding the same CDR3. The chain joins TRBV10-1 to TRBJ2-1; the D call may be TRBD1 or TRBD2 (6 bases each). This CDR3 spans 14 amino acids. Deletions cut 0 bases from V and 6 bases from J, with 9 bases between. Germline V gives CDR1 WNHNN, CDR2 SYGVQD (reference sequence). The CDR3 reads CASSESGGGNEQFF. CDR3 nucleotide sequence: TGCGCCAGCAGTGAGTCTGGAGGGGGCAATGAGCAGTTCTTC.

CDR3 region: CASRDLGQVVEAFF. CDR3 sequence (DNA): TGTGCCAGCAGGGACCTCGGACAGGTCGTTGAAGCTTTCTTT. V is TRBV6-1 and J is TRBJ1-1; 7 positions match TRBD1. V trimming: 6 bases; J trimming: 7 bases; junction bases outside the gene matches: 11. The V gene's germline CDR1 is MNHNS and CDR2 SASEGT. The CDR3 runs 14 residues.

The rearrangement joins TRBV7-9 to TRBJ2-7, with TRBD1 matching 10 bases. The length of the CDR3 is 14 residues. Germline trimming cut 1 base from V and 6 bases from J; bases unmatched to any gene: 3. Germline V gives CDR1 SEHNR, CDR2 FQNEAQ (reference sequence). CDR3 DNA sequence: TGTGCCAGCAGCTTAGGACAGGGGGCAATCGAGCAGTACTTC. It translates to CASSLGQGAIEQYF.

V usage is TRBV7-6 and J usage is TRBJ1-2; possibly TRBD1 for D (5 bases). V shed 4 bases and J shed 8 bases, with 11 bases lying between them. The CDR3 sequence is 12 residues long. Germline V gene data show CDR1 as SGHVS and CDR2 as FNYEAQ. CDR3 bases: TGTGCCAGCAGCTCGGGGACCGCCGGCTACACCTTC. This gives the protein CASSSGTAGYTF.

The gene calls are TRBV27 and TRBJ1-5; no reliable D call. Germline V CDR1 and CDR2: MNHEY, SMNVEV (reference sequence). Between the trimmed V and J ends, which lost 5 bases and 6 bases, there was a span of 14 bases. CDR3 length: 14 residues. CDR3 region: CASSDQDKSQPQHF. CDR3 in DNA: TGTGCCAGCAGTGACCAGGATAAGAGTCAGCCCCAGCATTTT.

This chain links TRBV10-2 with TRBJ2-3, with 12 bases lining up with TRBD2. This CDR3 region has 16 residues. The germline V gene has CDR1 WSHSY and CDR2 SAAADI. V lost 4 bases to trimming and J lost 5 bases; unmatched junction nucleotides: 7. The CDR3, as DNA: TGCGCCAGCAGTGCACCTCTAGCGGGGGGGCAAGATACGCAGTATTTT. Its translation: CASSAPLAGGQDTQYF.

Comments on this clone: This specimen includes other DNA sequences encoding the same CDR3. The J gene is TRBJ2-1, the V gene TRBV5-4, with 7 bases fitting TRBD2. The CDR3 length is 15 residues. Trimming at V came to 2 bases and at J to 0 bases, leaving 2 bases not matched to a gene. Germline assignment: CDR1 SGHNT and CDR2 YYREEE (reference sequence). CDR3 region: CASSFGGGSYNEQFF. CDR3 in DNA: TGTGCCAGCAGCTTCGGCGGGGGCTCCTACAATGAGCAGTTCTTC.

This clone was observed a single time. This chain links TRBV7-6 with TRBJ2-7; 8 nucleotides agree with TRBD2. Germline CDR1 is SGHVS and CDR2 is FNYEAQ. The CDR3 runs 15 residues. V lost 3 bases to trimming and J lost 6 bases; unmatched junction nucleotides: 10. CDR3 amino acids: CASSFGPGLEFEQYF. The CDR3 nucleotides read TGTGCCAGCAGCTTCGGACCGGGACTAGAGTTCGAGCAGTACTTC.